This is a list of T cell receptor beta chains from one sample in a study of cytomegalovirus exposure and HLA in healthy donors. Assay used: immunoSEQ multiplex PCR; TCRdb lists only in-frame clones, some missing. The data contain some 150,000 clones, 82% of them seen just once; the ten biggest clones take up about 10%. The sample was PBMCs. Every receptor here comes from a man aged 45-65 years in good health and CMV-seropositive. CDR3s include the opening cysteine and the closing phenylalanine or tryptophan.

CDR3 length | J gene | V gene | CDR3 protein
14 | TRBJ2-7 | TRBV28 | CASSFGTALYEQYF
15 | TRBJ2-3 | TRBV6-5 | CASSYGFPSTDTQYF
18 | TRBJ2-3 | TRBV28 | CASRSPHSGQVSTDTQYF
13 | TRBJ1-4 | TRBV18 | CASSPAGVEKLFF
15 | TRBJ2-3 | TRBV11-3 | CASSQDRGQFGTQYF
13 | TRBJ2-5 | TRBV7-9 | CASRTGVQETQYF
15 | TRBJ1-1 | TRBV28 | CASSFPVYGNTEAFF
15 | TRBJ2-2 | TRBV7-2 | CASSLDPRNTGELFF
14 | TRBJ2-6 | TRBV9 | CASSVTSGANVLTF
15 | TRBJ2-5 | TRBV7-9 | CASSFAELGQETQYF
16 | TRBJ2-6 | TRBV10-3 | CAISRDRVSGANVLTF
16 | TRBJ1-1 | TRBV5-6 | CASSRTTTGGATEAFF
15 | TRBJ2-3 | TRBV7-9 | CASSLGAGNTDTQYF
16 | TRBJ1-6 | TRBV2 | CASTLGGSSYNSPLHF
13 | TRBJ1-1 | TRBV6-1 | CASTEAMNTEAFF
16 | TRBJ1-2 | TRBV10-3 | CAISESNSGDPYGYTF
13 | TRBJ1-1 | TRBV7-9 | CASSLQGRTEAFF
16 | TRBJ2-5 | TRBV9 | CASSVGRQGARETQYF
12 | TRBJ1-6 | TRBV7-2 | CASSLVGGNLHF
13 | TRBJ1-3 | TRBV21-1 | CASSKVGGNTIYF
15 | TRBJ1-6 | TRBV5-6 | CASSLALTGRSPLHF
17 | TRBJ1-6 | TRBV4-3 | CASSQDLQGAYNSPLHF
13 | TRBJ1-1 | TRBV27 | CASSFAGGTEAFF
15 | TRBJ2-7 | TRBV19 | CASSIGQGFSTQQYF
14 | TRBJ1-3 | TRBV30 | CAWETGKFRNTIYF
14 | TRBJ1-5 | TRBV19 | CATWDRVSNQPQHF
15 | TRBJ2-5 | TRBV6-1 | CASSNRLAGEETQYF
11 | TRBJ2-7 | TRBV20-1 | CSASRIYEQYF
14 | TRBJ2-3 | TRBV2 | CASRGTLSTDTQYF
16 | TRBJ1-2 | TRBV27 | CASSPRDSPSNYGYTF
15 | TRBJ2-7 | TRBV29-1 | CSVEDVASGDYEQYF
16 | TRBJ2-3 | TRBV7-6 | CASSLVARSSTDTQYF
13 | TRBJ1-2 | TRBV7-2 | CASSYRQVGGYTF
14 | TRBJ1-5 | TRBV30 | CAWSEAGLNQPQHF
15 | TRBJ2-4 | TRBV7-2 | CASSPDRGLQNIQYF
16 | TRBJ1-2 | TRBV5-1 | CASSLLTGPELNGYTF
15 | TRBJ2-3 | TRBV6-6 | CASSTSGTYTDTQYF
15 | TRBJ2-7 | TRBV7-2 | CASSFSGGASNEQYF
16 | TRBJ1-5 | TRBV28 | CASTTYQNTGYQPQHF
17 | TRBJ2-2 | TRBV7-6 | CASSLVAGGLGTGELFF
13 | TRBJ1-1 | TRBV30 | CAWRLSMNTEAFF
14 | TRBJ2-7 | TRBV10-3 | CAISDGTGGYEQYF
12 | TRBJ2-1 | TRBV6-6 | CASSLGQVEQFF
15 | TRBJ1-2 | TRBV27 | CASSSPGQGFYGYTF
15 | TRBJ2-1 | TRBV11-2 | CASSLGRGRLNEQFF
15 | TRBJ2-2 | TRBV28 | CASSPGTLNTGELFF
14 | TRBJ2-1 | TRBV19 | CASSMGQGVDEQFF
13 | TRBJ2-4 | TRBV6-6 | CASSSGQGNIQYF
13 | TRBJ2-2 | TRBV11-3 | CASSLDQTGELFF
12 | TRBJ2-7 | TRBV6-5 | CASRGQGGEQYF
15 | TRBJ1-5 | TRBV4-1 | CASSQGQGKNQPQHF
14 | TRBJ1-1 | TRBV7-9 | CASSLSGGATEAFF
15 | TRBJ1-1 | TRBV5-1 | CASSSPDRGGTEAFF
13 | TRBJ2-7 | TRBV6-5 | CASSYSGPYEQYF
13 | TRBJ1-1 | TRBV5-1 | CASSLGSRTEAFF
15 | TRBJ2-1 | TRBV5-1 | CASSLGPPLNNEQFF